These T cell receptor beta chains were read from a single sample in a study of cytomegalovirus exposure and HLA in healthy donors. Profiled with immunoSEQ multiplex PCR; TCRdb holds only in-frame clones, not every one. Of 95,000 to 130,000 clones in the sample, 81% are singletons; the top ten hold about 3.8%. The sample was PBMCs. The receptors derive from a woman younger than 45 in good health and CMV-seronegative. The CDR3 runs from the conserved cysteine through the conserved F or W. The D gene is left open where the match is weak. A clone size is listed for some rows: how often the clone was seen (once, few, many), or a class if it is expanded.

j_gene,d_gene,v_gene,abundance,CDR3nt,CDR3aa
TRBJ2-7,TRBD1,TRBV5-1,few,TGCGCCAGCAGCTTGCACAGGGGTGGTGAGCAGTACTTC,CASSLHRGGEQYF
TRBJ2-5,NA,TRBV21-1,NA,TGTGCCACGCCCAGTGGGGGAGACAGGGTGGGGGTCGGAGAGACCCAGTACTTC,CATPSGGDRVGVGETQYF
TRBJ1-2,NA,TRBV19,NA,TGTGCCAGTAGTCCTTGGGGAGCCCTGACGGATGGCTACACCTTC,CASSPWGALTDGYTF
TRBJ2-7,TRBD1,TRBV6-1,NA,TGTGCCAGCAGCCCGACAGGGGGCAGCTCCTACGAGCAGTACTTC,CASSPTGGSSYEQYF
TRBJ2-7,TRBD1,TRBV6-5,once,TGTGCCAGCAGTCCCGGGACAGGGAAGCACAAGCAGTACTTC,CASSPGTGKHKQYF
TRBJ1-4,NA,TRBV2,NA,TGTGCCAGCAGCTCCGGGACTTATAATGAAAAACTGTTTTTT,CASSSGTYNEKLFF
TRBJ2-3,TRBD2,TRBV5-4,NA,TGTGCCAGCAGCTTGATTAGCGGGGCCCCAGATACGCAGTATTTT,CASSLISGAPDTQYF
TRBJ2-1,TRBD2,TRBV5-4,NA,TGTGCCAGCAGCTTCCCAGCGGGAGTCGGGGAGCAGTTCTTC,CASSFPAGVGEQFF
TRBJ2-7,TRBD1,TRBV10-3,NA,TGTGCCATCAGTCCTGGGACAGGGGGTGGCGAGCAGTACTTC,CAISPGTGGGEQYF
TRBJ1-6,NA,TRBV19,few,TGTGCCAGTAGTATGGCAGGACAGAATTCACCCCTCCACTTT,CASSMAGQNSPLHF
TRBJ2-2,NA,TRBV19,NA,TGTGCCAGTAGTGATCAGAGGGCCGGGGAGCTGTTTTTT,CASSDQRAGELFF
TRBJ2-1,TRBD2,TRBV2,NA,TGTGCCAGCAGTGAAAGCGGCGGGAGCTCCTACAATGAGCAGTTCTTC,CASSESGGSSYNEQFF
TRBJ2-7,NA,TRBV28,NA,TGTGCCAGCGCAGAGGCTGGCCACGAGCAGTACTTC,CASAEAGHEQYF
TRBJ2-1,TRBD2,TRBV5-8,NA,TGTGCCAGCAGGTTGGGATCATGGCGGGAGGGTATGAATGAGCAGTTCTTC,CASRLGSWREGMNEQFF
TRBJ2-7,TRBD1,TRBV10-2,NA,TGCGCCAGCAGATCGACAGGGGGCTACGAGCAGTACTTC,CASRSTGGYEQYF
TRBJ2-1,TRBD2,TRBV27,NA,TGTGCCAGCAGTTTATTTCACCCTGGACTAGCGGGAGGGAATGAGCAGTTCTTC,CASSLFHPGLAGGNEQFF
TRBJ2-1,NA,TRBV6-6,NA,TGTGCCAGCAGTTTGAGGGACAATGAGCAGTTCTTC,CASSLRDNEQFF
TRBJ2-5,TRBD1,TRBV6-6,NA,TGTGCCAGCAGTTACCTCAGGGGGTGGCTGGAGACCCAGTACTTC,CASSYLRGWLETQYF
TRBJ2-3,TRBD1,TRBV14,NA,TGTGCCAGCAGCCAAGGACAGGGGGCATTGACAGATACGCAGTATTTT,CASSQGQGALTDTQYF
TRBJ1-5,NA,TRBV27,NA,TGTGCCAGCAGTTTGGTGAGGGAGAGTAGTCAGCCCCAGCATTTT,CASSLVRESSQPQHF
TRBJ1-1,NA,TRBV27,NA,TGTGCCAGCAGTTTAACAATGAACACTGAAGCTTTCTTT,CASSLTMNTEAFF
TRBJ2-7,TRBD2,TRBV7-9,NA,TGTGCCAGCAGCCTAGGACTAGCCCCCTACGAGCAGTACTTC,CASSLGLAPYEQYF
TRBJ2-5,TRBD2,TRBV25-1,NA,TGTGCCAGCAGCGACCGGGCAGGGAGGGTGGAGGAGCAGTACTTC,CASSDRAGRVEEQYF
TRBJ1-2,TRBD1,TRBV4-1,NA,TGCGCCAGCAACCAACCTACAGGGGGGGTTAATGGCTACACCTTC,CASNQPTGGVNGYTF
TRBJ2-1,NA,TRBV25-1,NA,TGTGCCAGCAGCTTAAATGAGCAGTTCTTC,CASSLNEQFF
TRBJ1-1,TRBD1,TRBV10-3,few,TGTGCCATCAGTGGTAACCGGGACAGGGAAGCTTTCTTT,CAISGNRDREAFF
TRBJ1-6,NA,TRBV6-5,once,TGTGCCAGCATGGGTCGAGGCCATAATTCACCCCTCCACTTT,CASMGRGHNSPLHF
TRBJ2-3,TRBD2,TRBV27,NA,TGTGCCAGCAGTTTATCAGTTAGCGGGGATACGCAGTATTTT,CASSLSVSGDTQYF
TRBJ2-2,TRBD2,TRBV4-3,NA,TGCGCCAGCAGCCAAACACTAGCGGGAGAAACCGGGGAGCTGTTTTTT,CASSQTLAGETGELFF
TRBJ2-3,NA,TRBV6-1,few,TGTGCCAGCAGGTTTAATACGCAGTATTTT,CASRFNTQYF
TRBJ2-5,NA,TRBV18,NA,TGTGCCAGCTTATCAACCCCGGGAGAGACCCAGTACTTC,CASLSTPGETQYF
TRBJ2-7,NA,TRBV27,NA,TGTGCCAGCAGTCCATCACACAGGTACGAGCAGTACTTC,CASSPSHRYEQYF
TRBJ2-7,NA,TRBV6-1,few,TGTGCCAGCAGTGAAGCGCGGGGTATGCTCGACGAGCAGTACTTC,CASSEARGMLDEQYF
TRBJ2-7,NA,TRBV11-2,NA,TGTGCCAGCAGCTTAGATACCTACGAGCAGTACTTC,CASSLDTYEQYF
TRBJ1-5,NA,TRBV21-1,NA,TGTGCCAGCAGCAGAGCAGGGGGCGCCGGAAGTGTGGATCAGCCCCAGCATTTT,CASSRAGGAGSVDQPQHF
TRBJ1-2,TRBD1,TRBV27,once,TGTGCCAGCAGTTTAGCAGGGGGCGGGTATGGCTACACCTTC,CASSLAGGGYGYTF
TRBJ1-5,NA,TRBV4-2,NA,TGTGCCAGCAGCCAAGACGGTATTAGCAATCAGCCCCAGCATTTT,CASSQDGISNQPQHF
TRBJ2-3,NA,TRBV28,NA,TGTGCCGCCAGGGAAACTAGCACAGATACGCAGTATTTT,CAARETSTDTQYF
TRBJ2-5,TRBD2,TRBV5-1,NA,TGCGCCAGCAGCCCGACTAGCGGGGGCCAAGAGACCCAGTACTTC,CASSPTSGGQETQYF
TRBJ2-5,TRBD1,TRBV5-6,NA,TGTGCCAGCAGCCCCGGGACAGGGGGCATCAGATCTGAGACCCAGTACTTC,CASSPGTGGIRSETQYF
TRBJ2-1,TRBD2,TRBV19,NA,TGTGCCACCCAAAGGGGAAAGCGGGAGGGCTTCTATGAGCAGTTCTTC,CATQRGKREGFYEQFF
TRBJ2-1,TRBD1,TRBV10-1,NA,TGCGCCAGCAGTGAGTCAGCTGCGGGACAGGATGAGCAGTTCTTC,CASSESAAGQDEQFF
TRBJ2-1,TRBD2,TRBV6-1,NA,TGTGCCAGCATAGGCCTAGCGGGAAACGGTGAGCAGTTCTTC,CASIGLAGNGEQFF